This T cell receptor (beta chain) derives from a study of blood T cell repertoires in COVID-19. In the study overall: Samples came from the United States, Italy and Spain, spanning acute and convalescent COVID-19. In each case, the material was cDNA or gDNA derived from T cells, B-cell-depleted T cells, or PBMCs.

The ends were cut back, 2 bases at V and 3 bases at J, with 26 bases in the middle. The CDR3 runs 19 residues. Looked up from germline, CDR1 is KGHSY and CDR2 is FQNENV. This clone has more than one count but fewer than ten. Original handling: It was from reference gene primer amplification that nucleated cell counts were estimated. Measured with immunoSEQ multiplex PCR; TCRdb has only the in-frame clones, and not every one. That table gives V, J and clone size, and the DNA gave D and trimming. The data hold 110,000 to 150,000 clones, with 84% observed a single time. The clonotype was recovered from a man aged 55 to 69 with active or convalescent COVID-19. The chain uses TRBV16 and TRBJ2-7; D possibly corresponds to TRBD1 (6 bases). Sequencing was performed on peripheral blood. The CDR3 sequence: CASSQGLRRGSGTHYEQYF. Here the CDR3 DNA reads TGTGCCAGCAGCCAAGGGCTTCGCAGGGGTTCCGGGACCCACTACGAGCAGTACTTC.